This T cell receptor (beta chain) was documented in a study of cytomegalovirus exposure and HLA in healthy donors. Study findings and constraints: Researchers reported in a later analysis that common viral pathogens appeared linked to several top clusters.

Concerning this clone itself: Its antigen is undetermined.

60 Vbeta and 13 Jbeta primers were used in PCR. Using immunoSEQ multiplex PCR, the repertoire was profiled, and TCRdb retains in-frame clones only, with some absent. Among approximately 130,000 clones, approximately 87% were seen once, and the ten largest hold about 5%. The V and J ends lost 6 bases and 5 bases, in that order; junction bases with no gene match: 6. The CDR3 sequence is 14 residues long. Germline V gene lookup returns CDR1 MNHEY and CDR2 SMNVEV (reference sequence). The chain combines TRBV27 with TRBJ2-7, with TRBD1 identical over 11 bases. The clonotype originates from a young woman in good health and CMV-seronegative. Sequencing was performed on PBMCs. CDR3 residues: CASSIGQGANEQYF. CDR3 DNA: TGTGCCAGCAGCATAGGACAGGGGGCGAACGAGCAGTACTTC.